What follows is one T cell receptor (beta chain) and its context. The antigen this receptor binds is unknown. One base away there is no much larger clone; base qualities are not given. The Qiagen DNeasy kit was used to extract genomic DNA both from unsorted PBMCs and from the negatively selected CD4+ and CD8+ fractions. Amplification of TCR beta CDR3 regions was done by immunoSEQ multiplex PCR with primers that anneal to V and J segments. A synthetic immune receptor repertoire was used to minimize amplification bias, and remaining bias was computationally removed after sequencing. On the authors' methods: Repertoire diversity was quantified as the Shannon entropy index using custom Python scripts. Unsorted, CD4+ and CD8+ repertoires were analyzed separately, except for combined analyses in which CD4+ and CD8+ sequences were merged in silico. A clone counted as expanded when the clone's frequency after treatment rose at least 2-fold relative to C1D1, and clones undetected at baseline were given a pseudocount of 0.5. Clones with 0 or 1 copy at C1D1 were defined as singleton clones, while clones with 2 or more copies were defined as non-singleton clones. Clones expanded in unsorted samples were assigned a CD4+, CD8+ or unknown annotation through matching of protein sequences in sorted samples from the same patient. Wilcoxon tests were applied to paired samples to test diversity changes from C1D1 to C4D1. Entries here come from immuneACCESS through TCRdb and include only in-frame sequences with V and J called. Some clones fail to appear in such tables; in the studies checked, an unresolved V gene covers under half of the shortfall, and the cause of the remainder is unknown. For V, J and clone size, that table is used; D and trimming come from the DNA. The sample table contains roughly 38,000 clones; only one count was recorded for 86% of them. 5% to 6.5% of the sample is taken by the ten largest.

This sample is part of a study of PD-1 blockade in classical Hodgkin lymphoma (dated by TCRdb to the early 2020s). As for the study more broadly: Nivolumab dosing was 3 mg/kg intravenously every 2 weeks, continuing until either disease progression or unacceptable toxicity. The study used TCR beta sequencing and CyTOF to define a peripheral blood immune signature of response to PD-1 blockade in classical Hodgkin lymphoma.

CDR1 and CDR2, looked up from the germline V gene, are SGHRS and YFSETQ. The CDR3 covers 14 residues, taking in both the cysteine and the phenylalanine. The CDR3 DNA has 42 bases and is translated from base 1. V and J are truncated by 4 bases and 2 bases respectively, leaving an intervening sequence of 12 bases. Overall study results and their limits: Baseline TCR diversity was reported to be lower in newly diagnosed patients than in healthy donors, and even lower in relapsed/refractory patients. Patients starting nivolumab less than 1 year after ASCT had lower diversity and were excluded from later analyses to avoid confounding by immune reconstitution. Trial patients with a complete response had baseline diversity similar to that of newly diagnosed patients, while partial responders and progressors had significantly lower diversity. The study covered only a single clinical trial cohort, and the causes of the repertoire differences, possibly disease activity or prior therapy, were still not defined. By C4D1, a significant rise was seen in CD4+ TCR diversity but not in CD8+ TCR diversity (p=0.0027 vs p=0.16), and the rise was most apparent among complete responders (p=0.02).

The time point label of this sample denotes: cycle 2 day 1 (C2D1) of nivolumab. Every trial patient had relapsed after autologous stem cell transplantation, and cohorts A, B and C differed in prior brentuximab vedotin exposure. The trial cohort was composed of over 50 patients with relapsed/refractory classical Hodgkin lymphoma, for whom complete response, partial response or progressive disease was recorded as best overall response. In the multi-cohort phase II CheckMate 205 trial, trial patients received single-agent nivolumab. An independent review committee assessed best overall response by applying the 2007 International Working Group response criteria. Trial PBMCs were collected just before the start of nivolumab (C1D1) and during therapy at cycle 2 day 1 and cycle 4 day 1. Peripheral blood was collected in 8 mL Vacutainer Cell Preparation Tubes, from which PBMCs were isolated by centrifugation and then cryopreserved.

The sequences come from peripheral blood mononuclear cells (PBMCs), collected before the second cycle of nivolumab. The receptor chain draws on TRBV5-1 and TRBJ2-5; TRBD1 is a weak D gene call, 5 bases matching. The TCR was taken from a human donor with classical Hodgkin lymphoma. The DNA sequence reads TGCGCCAGCAGCCTCGGACAACTTCAAGAGACCCAGTACTTC. This codes for CASSLGQLQETQYF.